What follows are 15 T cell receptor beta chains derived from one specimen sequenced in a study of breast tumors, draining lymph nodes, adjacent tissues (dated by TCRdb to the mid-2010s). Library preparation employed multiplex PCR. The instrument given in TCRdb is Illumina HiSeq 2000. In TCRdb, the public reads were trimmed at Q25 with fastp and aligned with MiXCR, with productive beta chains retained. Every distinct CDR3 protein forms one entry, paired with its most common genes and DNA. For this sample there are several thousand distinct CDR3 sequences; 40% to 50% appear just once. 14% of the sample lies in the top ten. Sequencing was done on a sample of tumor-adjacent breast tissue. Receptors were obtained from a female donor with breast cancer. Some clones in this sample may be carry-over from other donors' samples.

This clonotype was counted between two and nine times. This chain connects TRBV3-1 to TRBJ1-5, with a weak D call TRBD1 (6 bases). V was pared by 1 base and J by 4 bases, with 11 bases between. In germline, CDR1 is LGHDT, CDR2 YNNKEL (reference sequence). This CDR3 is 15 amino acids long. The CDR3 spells CASSQGRQGNQPQHF. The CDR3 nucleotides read TGTGCCAGCAGCCAAGGTCGGCAGGGGAATCAGCCCCAGCATTTT.

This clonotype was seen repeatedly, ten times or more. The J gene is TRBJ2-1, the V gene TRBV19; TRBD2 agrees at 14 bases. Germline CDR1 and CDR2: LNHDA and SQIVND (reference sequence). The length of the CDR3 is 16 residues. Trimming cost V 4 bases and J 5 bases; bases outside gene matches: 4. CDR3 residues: CASSKGLAGADNEQFF. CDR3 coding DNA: TGTGCCAGTAGTAAGGGACTAGCGGGAGCGGACAATGAGCAGTTCTTC.

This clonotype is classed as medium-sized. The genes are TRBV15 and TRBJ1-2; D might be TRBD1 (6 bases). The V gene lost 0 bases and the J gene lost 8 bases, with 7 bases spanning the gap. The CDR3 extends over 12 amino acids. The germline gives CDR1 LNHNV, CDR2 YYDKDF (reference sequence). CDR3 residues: CATSRDTGGYTF. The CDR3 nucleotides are TGTGCCACCAGCAGAGATACAGGGGGCTACACCTTC. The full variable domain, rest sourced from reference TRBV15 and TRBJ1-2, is DAMVIQNPRYQVTQFGKPVTLSCSQTLNHNVMYWYQQKSSQAPKLLFHYYDKDFNNEADTPDNFQSRRPNTSFCFLDIRSPGLGDTAMYLCATSRDTGGYTFGSGTRLTVV.

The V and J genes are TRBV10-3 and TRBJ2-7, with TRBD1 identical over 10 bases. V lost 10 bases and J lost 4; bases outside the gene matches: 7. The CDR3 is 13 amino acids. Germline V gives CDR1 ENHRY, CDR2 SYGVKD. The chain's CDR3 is CATKDRGMYEQYF. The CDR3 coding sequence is TGTGCCACCAAGGACAGGGGGATGTACGAGCAGTACTTC.

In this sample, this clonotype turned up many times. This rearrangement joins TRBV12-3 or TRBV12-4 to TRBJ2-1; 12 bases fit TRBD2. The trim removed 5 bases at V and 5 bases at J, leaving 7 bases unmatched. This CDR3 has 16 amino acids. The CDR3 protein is CASSPRTSGDHNEQFF. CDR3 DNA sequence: TGTGCCAGCAGTCCGAGGACTAGCGGGGATCACAATGAGCAGTTCTTC.

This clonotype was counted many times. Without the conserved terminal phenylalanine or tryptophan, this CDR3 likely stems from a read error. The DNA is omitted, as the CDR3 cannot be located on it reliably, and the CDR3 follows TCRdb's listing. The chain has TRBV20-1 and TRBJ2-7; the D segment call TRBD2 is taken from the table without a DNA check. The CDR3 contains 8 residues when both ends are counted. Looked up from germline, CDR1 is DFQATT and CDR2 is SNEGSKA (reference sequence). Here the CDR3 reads CSANRLAG.

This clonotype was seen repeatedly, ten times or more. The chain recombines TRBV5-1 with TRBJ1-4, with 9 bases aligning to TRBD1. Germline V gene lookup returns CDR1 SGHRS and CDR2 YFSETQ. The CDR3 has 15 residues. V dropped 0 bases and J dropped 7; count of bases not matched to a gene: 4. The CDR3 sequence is CASSLVGTGSEKLFF. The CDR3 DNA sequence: TGCGCCAGCAGCTTGGTTGGGACAGGGTCTGAAAAACTGTTTTTT.

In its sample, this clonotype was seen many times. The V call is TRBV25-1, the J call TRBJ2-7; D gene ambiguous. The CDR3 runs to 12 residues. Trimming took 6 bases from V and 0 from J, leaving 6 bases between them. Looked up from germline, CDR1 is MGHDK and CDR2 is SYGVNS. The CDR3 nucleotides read TGTGCCAGCAGCGAGAGCTCCTACGAGCAGTACTTC. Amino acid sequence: CASSESSYEQYF.

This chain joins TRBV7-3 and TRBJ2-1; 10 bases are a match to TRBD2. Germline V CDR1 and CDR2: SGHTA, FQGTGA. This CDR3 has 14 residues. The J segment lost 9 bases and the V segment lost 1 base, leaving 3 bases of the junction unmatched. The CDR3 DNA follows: TGTGCCAGCAGCTTAAGGACTAGCGGCCCTGAGCAGTTCTTC. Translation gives CASSLRTSGPEQFF.

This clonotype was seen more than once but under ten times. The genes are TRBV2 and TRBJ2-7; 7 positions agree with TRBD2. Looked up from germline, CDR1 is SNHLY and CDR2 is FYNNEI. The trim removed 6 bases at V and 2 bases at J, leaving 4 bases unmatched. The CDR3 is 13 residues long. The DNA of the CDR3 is TGTGCCAGCAGCGGGACTACCACCTACGAGCAGTACTTC. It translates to CASSGTTTYEQYF.

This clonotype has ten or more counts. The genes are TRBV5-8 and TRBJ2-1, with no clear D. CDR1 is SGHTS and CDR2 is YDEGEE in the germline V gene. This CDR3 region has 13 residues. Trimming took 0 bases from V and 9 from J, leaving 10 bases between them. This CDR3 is CASSLDKFAEQFF. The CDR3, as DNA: TGTGCCAGCAGCTTGGATAAGTTCGCTGAGCAGTTCTTC. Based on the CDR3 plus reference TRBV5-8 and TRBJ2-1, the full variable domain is EAGVTQSPTHLIKTRGQQATLRCSPISGHTSVYWYQQALGLGLQFLLWYDEGEERNRGNFPPRFSGRQFPNYSSELNVNALELEDSALYLCASSLDKFAEQFFGPGTRLTVL.

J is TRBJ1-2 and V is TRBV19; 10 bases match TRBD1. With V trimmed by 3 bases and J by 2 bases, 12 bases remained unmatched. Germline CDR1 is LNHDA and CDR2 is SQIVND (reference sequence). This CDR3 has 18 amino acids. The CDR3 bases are TGTGCCAGTAGTATGGGTGTCGGGACAGGGGATGACAACTATGGCTACACCTTC. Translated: CASSMGVGTGDDNYGYTF.

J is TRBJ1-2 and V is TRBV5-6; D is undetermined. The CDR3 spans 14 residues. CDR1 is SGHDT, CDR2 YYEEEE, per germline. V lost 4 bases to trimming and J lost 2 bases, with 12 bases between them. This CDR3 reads CASSILQLNYGYTF. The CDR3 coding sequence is TGTGCCAGCAGCATCCTTCAATTAAACTATGGCTACACCTTC.

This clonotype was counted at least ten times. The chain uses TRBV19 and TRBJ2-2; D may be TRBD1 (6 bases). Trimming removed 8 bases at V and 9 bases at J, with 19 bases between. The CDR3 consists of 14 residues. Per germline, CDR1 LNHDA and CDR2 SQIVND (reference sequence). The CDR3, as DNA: TGTGCCAGTGGGCCCTGGACAGCCGTTCGGGAGCTGTTTTTT. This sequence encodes CASGPWTAVRELFF.

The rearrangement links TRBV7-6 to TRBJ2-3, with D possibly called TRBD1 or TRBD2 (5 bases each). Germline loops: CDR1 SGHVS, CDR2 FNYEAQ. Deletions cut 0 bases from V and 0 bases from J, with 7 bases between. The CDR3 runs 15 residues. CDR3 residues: CASSLAWGSTDTQYF. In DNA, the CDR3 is TGTGCCAGCAGCTTAGCGTGGGGGAGCACAGATACGCAGTATTTT.